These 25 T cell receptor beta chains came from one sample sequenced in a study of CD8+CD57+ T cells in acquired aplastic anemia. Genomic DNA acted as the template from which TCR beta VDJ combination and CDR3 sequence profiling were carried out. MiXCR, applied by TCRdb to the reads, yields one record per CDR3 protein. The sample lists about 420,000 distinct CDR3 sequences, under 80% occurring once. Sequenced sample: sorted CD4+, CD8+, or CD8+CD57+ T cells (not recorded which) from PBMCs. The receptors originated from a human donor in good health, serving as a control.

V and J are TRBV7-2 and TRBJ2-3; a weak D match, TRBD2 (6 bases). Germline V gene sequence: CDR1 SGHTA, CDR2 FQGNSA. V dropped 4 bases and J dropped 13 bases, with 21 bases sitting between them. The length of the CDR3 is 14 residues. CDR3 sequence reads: CASSSGGLGGYEYF. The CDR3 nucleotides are TGTGCCAGCAGCTCCGGAGGGTTGGGGGGATATGAGTATTTT.

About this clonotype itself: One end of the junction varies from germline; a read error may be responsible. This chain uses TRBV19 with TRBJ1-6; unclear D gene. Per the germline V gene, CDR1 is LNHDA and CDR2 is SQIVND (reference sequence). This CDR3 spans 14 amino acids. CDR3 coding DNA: TGTGCCAGTACCGCGGACCACTATAATTCTCCCCTCCGCTTT. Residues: CASTADHYNSPLRF.

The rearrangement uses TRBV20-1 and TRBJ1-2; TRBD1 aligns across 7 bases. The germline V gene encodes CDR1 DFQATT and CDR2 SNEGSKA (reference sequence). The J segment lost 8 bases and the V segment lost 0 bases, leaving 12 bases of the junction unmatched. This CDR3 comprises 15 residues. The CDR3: CSARDGGRGLVGYTF. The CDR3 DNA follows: TGCAGTGCTAGAGATGGGGGAAGGGGGCTGGTGGGCTACACCTTC.

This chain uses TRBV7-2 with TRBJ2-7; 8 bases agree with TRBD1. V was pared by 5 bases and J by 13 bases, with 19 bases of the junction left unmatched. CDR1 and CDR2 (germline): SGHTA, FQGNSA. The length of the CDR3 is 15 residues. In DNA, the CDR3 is TGTGCCAGCAGCCAAGCTCGACAGGGGCCATTCGAGAACTACTTC. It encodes CASSQARQGPFENYF.

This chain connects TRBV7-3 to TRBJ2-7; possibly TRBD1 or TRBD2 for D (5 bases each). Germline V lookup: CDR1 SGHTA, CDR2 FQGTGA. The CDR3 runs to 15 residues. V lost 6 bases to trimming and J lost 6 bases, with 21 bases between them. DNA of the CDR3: TGTGCCAGCAGGGCGATCGGGGCGCAGCCGGGCGAGCAGTACTTC. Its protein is CASRAIGAQPGEQYF.

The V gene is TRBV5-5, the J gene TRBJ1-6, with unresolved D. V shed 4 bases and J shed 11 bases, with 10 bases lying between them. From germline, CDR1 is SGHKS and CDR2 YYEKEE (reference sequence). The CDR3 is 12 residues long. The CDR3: CASSAEYAPLHF. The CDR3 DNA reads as TGTGCCAGCAGCGCGGAGTATGCACCCCTCCACTTT.

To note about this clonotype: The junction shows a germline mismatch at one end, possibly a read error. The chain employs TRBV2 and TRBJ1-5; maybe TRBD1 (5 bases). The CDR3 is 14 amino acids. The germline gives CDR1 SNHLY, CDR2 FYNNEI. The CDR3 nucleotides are TGTGCCAGCAGTGAGACAGAAAAAGAAAAACTGCTTTTTTTC. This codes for CASSETEKEKLLFF.

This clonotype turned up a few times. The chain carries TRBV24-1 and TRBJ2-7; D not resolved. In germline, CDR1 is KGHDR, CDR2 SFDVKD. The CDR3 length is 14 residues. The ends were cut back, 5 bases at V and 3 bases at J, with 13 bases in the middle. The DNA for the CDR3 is TGTGCCACCAGTGGCAGCCTTAAGAGCTACGAGCAGTACGTC. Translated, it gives CATSGSLKSYEQYV.

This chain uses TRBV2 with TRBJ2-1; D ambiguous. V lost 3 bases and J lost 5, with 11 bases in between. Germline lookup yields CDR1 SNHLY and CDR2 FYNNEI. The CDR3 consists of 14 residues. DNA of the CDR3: TGTGCCAGCAGTGACAGCGCAGGAAACAATGAGCAGTTCTTC. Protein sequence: CASSDSAGNNEQFF.

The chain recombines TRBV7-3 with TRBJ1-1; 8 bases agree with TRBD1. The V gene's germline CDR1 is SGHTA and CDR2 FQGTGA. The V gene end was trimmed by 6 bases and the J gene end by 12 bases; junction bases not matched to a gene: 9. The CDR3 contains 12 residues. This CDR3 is CASRETGDAPFF. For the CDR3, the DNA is TGTGCCAGCAGAGAGACAGGGGACGCGCCTTTCTTT. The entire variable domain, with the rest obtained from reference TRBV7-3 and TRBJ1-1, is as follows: GAGVSQTPSNKVTEKGKYVELRCDPISGHTALYWYRQSLGQGPEFLIYFQGTGAADDSGLPNDRFFAVRPEGSVSTLKIQRTERGDSAVYLCASRETGDAPFFGQGTRLTVV.

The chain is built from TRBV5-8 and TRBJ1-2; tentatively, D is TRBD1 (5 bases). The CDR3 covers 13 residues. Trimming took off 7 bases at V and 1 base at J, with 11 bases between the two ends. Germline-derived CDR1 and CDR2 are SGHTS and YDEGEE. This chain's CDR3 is CASGEGFNYGYTF. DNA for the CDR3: TGTGCCAGCGGAGAGGGGTTTAACTATGGCTACACCTTC.

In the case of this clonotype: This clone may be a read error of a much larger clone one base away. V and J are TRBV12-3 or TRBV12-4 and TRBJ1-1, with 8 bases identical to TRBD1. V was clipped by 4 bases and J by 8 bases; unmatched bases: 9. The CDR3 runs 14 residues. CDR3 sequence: CASSWDRDRQEAFF. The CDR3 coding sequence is TGTGCCAGCAGTTGGGACCGGGACAGGCAGGAAGCTTTCTTT.

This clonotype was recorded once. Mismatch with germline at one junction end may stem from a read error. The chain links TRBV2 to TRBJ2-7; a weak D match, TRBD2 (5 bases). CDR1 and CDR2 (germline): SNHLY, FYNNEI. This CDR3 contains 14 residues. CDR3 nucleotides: TGTGCCACCAGGAGAACGGGAACGACCTACGCGCAGTACTTC. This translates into CATRRTGTTYAQYF.

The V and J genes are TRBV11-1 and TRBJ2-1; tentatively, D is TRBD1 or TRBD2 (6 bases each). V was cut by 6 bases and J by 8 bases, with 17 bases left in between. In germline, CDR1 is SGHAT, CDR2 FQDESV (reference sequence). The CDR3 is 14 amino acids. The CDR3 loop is CASSDPAGEDEQFF. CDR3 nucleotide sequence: TGTGCCAGCAGTGATCCCGCAGGGGAGGATGAGCAGTTCTTC.

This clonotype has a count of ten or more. CDR3 DNA sequence: TGTGCCAGCAGCGTAGCTGGGCAGGGTATTTCTGGAAACACCATATATTTT. This sequence encodes CASSVAGQGISGNTIYF. V is TRBV9 and J is TRBJ1-3, with a weak D call TRBD1 (5 bases). CDR1 and CDR2 from the germline V gene are SGDLS and YYNGEE. The CDR3 consists of 17 residues. V lost 0 bases and J lost 1, with 14 bases in between.

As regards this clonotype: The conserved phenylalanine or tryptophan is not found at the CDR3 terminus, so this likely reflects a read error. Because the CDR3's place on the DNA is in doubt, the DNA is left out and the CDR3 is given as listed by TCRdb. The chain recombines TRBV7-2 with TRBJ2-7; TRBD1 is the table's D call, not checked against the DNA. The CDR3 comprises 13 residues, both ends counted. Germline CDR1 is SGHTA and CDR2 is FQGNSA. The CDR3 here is CASSQGQYQNEKL.

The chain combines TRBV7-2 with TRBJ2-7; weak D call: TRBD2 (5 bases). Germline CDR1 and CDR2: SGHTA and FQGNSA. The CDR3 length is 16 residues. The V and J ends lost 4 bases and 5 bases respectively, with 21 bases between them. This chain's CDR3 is CASSSPSGLGSNEQYF. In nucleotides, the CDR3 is TGTGCCAGCAGCTCGCCAAGCGGCCTGGGCTCAAACGAGCAGTACTTC.

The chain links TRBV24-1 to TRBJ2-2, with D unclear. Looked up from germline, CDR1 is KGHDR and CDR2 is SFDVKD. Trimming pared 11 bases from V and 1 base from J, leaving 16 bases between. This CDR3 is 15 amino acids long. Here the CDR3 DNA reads TGTGCCAGCAGCTTTCTTGCAGGGAACACCGGGGAGCTGTTTTTT. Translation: CASSFLAGNTGELFF.

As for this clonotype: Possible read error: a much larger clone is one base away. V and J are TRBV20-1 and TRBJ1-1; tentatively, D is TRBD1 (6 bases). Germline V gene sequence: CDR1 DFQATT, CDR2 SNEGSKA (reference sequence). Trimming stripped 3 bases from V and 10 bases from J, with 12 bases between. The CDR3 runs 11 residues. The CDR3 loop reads CSARTARGAFF. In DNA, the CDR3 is TGCAGTGCTAGGACAGCCAGGGGAGCTTTCTTT.

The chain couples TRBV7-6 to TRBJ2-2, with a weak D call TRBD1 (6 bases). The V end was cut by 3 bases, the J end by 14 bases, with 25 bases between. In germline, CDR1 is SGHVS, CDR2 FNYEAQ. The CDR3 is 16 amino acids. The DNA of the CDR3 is TGTGCCAGCAGCTTGGACAGAGCCTACGAGCAGTACTTCCTGTTTTTT. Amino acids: CASSLDRAYEQYFLFF. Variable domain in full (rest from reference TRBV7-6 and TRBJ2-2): GAGVSQSPRYKVTKRGQDVALRCDPISGHVSLYWYRQALGQGPEFLTYFNYEAQQDKSGLPNDRFSAERPEGSISTLTIQRTEQRDSAMYRCASSLDRAYEQYFLFFGEGSRLTVL.

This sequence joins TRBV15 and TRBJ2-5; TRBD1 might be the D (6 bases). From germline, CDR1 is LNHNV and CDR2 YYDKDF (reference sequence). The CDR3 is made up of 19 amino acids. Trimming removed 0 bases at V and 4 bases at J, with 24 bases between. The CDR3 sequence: CATSREQTGKGYLGETQYF. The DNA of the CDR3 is TGTGCCACCAGCAGAGAGCAAACAGGGAAAGGTTATTTAGGAGAGACCCAGTACTTC.

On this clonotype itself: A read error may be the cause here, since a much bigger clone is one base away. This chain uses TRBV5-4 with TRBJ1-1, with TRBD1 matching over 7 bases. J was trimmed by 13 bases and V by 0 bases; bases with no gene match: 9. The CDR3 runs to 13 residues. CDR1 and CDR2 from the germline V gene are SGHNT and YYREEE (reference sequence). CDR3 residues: CASSLANRGGDFF. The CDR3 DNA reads TGTGCCAGCAGCTTGGCCAACAGGGGTGGGGATTTCTTT.

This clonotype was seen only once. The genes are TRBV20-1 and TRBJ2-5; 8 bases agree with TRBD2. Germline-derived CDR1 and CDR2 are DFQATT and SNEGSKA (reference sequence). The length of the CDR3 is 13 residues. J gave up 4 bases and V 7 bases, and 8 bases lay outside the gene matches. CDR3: CSVKAGEPETQYF. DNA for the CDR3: TGCAGTGTAAAAGCGGGGGAGCCAGAGACCCAGTACTTC.

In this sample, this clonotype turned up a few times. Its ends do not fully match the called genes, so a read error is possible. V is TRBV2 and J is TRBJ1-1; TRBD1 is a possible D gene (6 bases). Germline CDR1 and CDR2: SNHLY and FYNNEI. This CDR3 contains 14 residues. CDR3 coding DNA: TGCGCCAGCAGCTGGGGGCGAAGGGACACTGAAGCTTTCTTT. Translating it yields CASSWGRRDTEAFF.

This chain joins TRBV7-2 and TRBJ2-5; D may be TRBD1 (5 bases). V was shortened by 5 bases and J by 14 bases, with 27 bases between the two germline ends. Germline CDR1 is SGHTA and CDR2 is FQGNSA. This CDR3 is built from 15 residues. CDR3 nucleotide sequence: TGTGCCAGCAGCACACGGAACCCTGCAGGGCTGACCTCCTACTTC. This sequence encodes CASSTRNPAGLTSYF.